The 5 T cell receptor beta chains below were found in one sample sequenced in a study of T-cell memory formation after mild COVID-19. TCRdb re-derived calls from the 5' RACE reads in MiXCR, one entry per CDR3 protein. The table records 45,000 to 55,000 distinct CDR3 sequences, over 6.5% of them present only once. Sequenced material: PBMCs or a T cell subset sorted from them (not recorded which). The source of these receptors is a man between 18 and 35 years old who had mild COVID-19 (a few samples of this study predate the infection). Cell type and time point are not known.

This clonotype was seen many times. The genes are TRBV20-1 and TRBJ2-1; TRBD2 agrees at 10 bases. The CDR3 contains 15 residues. V lost 5 bases and J lost 9; bases outside the gene matches: 13. CDR1 and CDR2 (germline): DFQATT, SNEGSKA (reference sequence). CDR3 bases: TGCAGTGCTCCCTTAGCGGGGGGTCTCCTGGGTGAGCAGTTCTTC. This gives the protein CSAPLAGGLLGEQFF.

This clonotype was found a few times. This chain connects TRBV5-1 to TRBJ1-1; TRBD1 is a possible D gene (6 bases). The germline V gene encodes CDR1 SGHRS and CDR2 YFSETQ. The CDR3 length is 13 residues. V was trimmed by 4 bases and J by 3 bases, leaving 10 bases between them. CDR3 loop: CASSTTGYTEAFF. For the CDR3, the DNA is TGCGCCAGCAGCACCACAGGGTACACTGAAGCTTTCTTT.

This clonotype was counted only a few times. The V and J genes are TRBV12-3 or TRBV12-4 and TRBJ1-1; D unresolved. V lost 3 bases to trimming and J lost 1 base, with 9 bases between them. The CDR3 is 14 residues long. The CDR3 spells CASSFSGGNTEAFF. The CDR3 DNA is TGTGCCAGCAGTTTTTCCGGAGGGAACACTGAAGCTTTCTTT.

This clonotype was recorded many times. The chain joins TRBV7-2 to TRBJ2-7; tentatively, D is TRBD2 (7 bases). Per the germline V gene, CDR1 is SGHTA and CDR2 is FQGNSA. V was clipped by 2 bases and J by 1 base, with 12 bases between them. The CDR3 has 15 residues. CDR3 amino acids: CASSLRGGDSYEQYF. The CDR3, as DNA: TGTGCCAGCAGCTTAAGGGGGGGCGATTCCTACGAGCAGTACTTC.

The chain links TRBV28 to TRBJ1-5; D is ambiguous. Trimming took 6 bases from V and 9 from J, leaving 18 bases between them. Germline V gives CDR1 MDHEN, CDR2 SYDVKM. CDR3 length: 14 residues. The CDR3 is CASSPPRGWMPQHF. The CDR3 region has the DNA TGTGCCAGCAGCCCACCCCGGGGTTGGATGCCCCAGCATTTT. The whole variable domain, filled in from reference TRBV28 and TRBJ1-5, reads DVKVTQSSRYLVKRTGEKVFLECVQDMDHENMFWYRQDPGLGLRLIYFSYDVKMKEKGDIPEGYSVSREKKERFSLILESASTNQTSMYLCASSPPRGWMPQHFGDGTRLSIL.